This TCR beta chain stems from a study of T-cell reconstitution after alpha-beta-depleted transplantation in children. After removal of 4 bases from V and 4 bases from J, the junction contained 2 bases not matched to a gene. The CDR3 is made up of 13 amino acids. This clonotype was detected many times. Unique molecular identifiers featured in how the TCRbeta library was prepared. TCRdb passed the PCR reads through MiXCR, listing each CDR3 protein once. Found here are about 400,000 distinct CDR3 sequences, about 14% of them singletons; the top ten hold about 3.9%. The chain recombines TRBV12-3 or TRBV12-4 with TRBJ2-3, with 7 nucleotides matching TRBD1. This specimen consisted of PBMCs, obtained from the stem cell graft. The sequence derives from a human donor who donated a stem cell graft to a child with Fanconi anemia. The CDR3 DNA sequence: TGTGCCAGCAGTTCCGACAGGGCAGATACGCAGTATTTT. Its translation is CASSSDRADTQYF.